Below are 21 T cell receptor beta chains sequenced from a single sample in a study of neurological immune-mediated disorders. TCRdb called the 5' RACE reads again in MiXCR, with one record for every CDR3 protein. The sample records roughly 100,000 distinct CDR3 sequences, roughly 3.5% being singletons. Sample: PBMCs. Receptors were obtained from a woman in her late teens or twenties with multiple sclerosis.

This clonotype was observed at least ten times. The chain joins TRBV4-3 to TRBJ2-7, with TRBD2 matching over 11 bases. This CDR3 spans 17 amino acids. The J segment lost 3 bases and the V segment lost 0 bases, leaving 7 bases of the junction unmatched. Germline V gene lookup returns CDR1 LGHNA and CDR2 YSLEER. CDR3 nucleotide sequence: TGCGCCAGCAGCCAAGAGGGGGAGACTAGCGGGATCTACGAGCAGTACTTC. This sequence encodes CASSQEGETSGIYEQYF.

This clonotype showed up many times. The V gene is TRBV6-5, the J gene TRBJ1-1; D not certain. Germline-derived CDR1 and CDR2 are MNHEY and SVGAGI. The length of the CDR3 is 14 residues. V lost 6 bases and J 1 base, leaving 12 bases between the germline ends. CDR3 nucleotides: TGTGCCAGCAGGCCGAGACACTCGAACACTGAAGCTTTCTTT. Amino acids: CASRPRHSNTEAFF.

This clonotype has a count of ten or more. The chain uses TRBV7-2 and TRBJ2-2, with 12 bases matching TRBD2. The CDR3 has 16 amino acids. J gave up 7 bases and V 1 base, and 4 bases lay outside the gene matches. Per germline, CDR1 SGHTA and CDR2 FQGNSA. CDR3: CASSLGLAGADGELFF. CDR3 bases: TGTGCCAGCAGCTTAGGACTAGCGGGAGCGGACGGGGAGCTGTTTTTT.

This clonotype was seen ten or more times. This sequence joins TRBV20-1 and TRBJ2-7; maybe TRBD1 (5 bases). V was pared by 3 bases and J by 0 bases, with 9 bases between. The germline V gene encodes CDR1 DFQATT and CDR2 SNEGSKA (reference sequence). The CDR3 loop spans 13 amino acids. The CDR3 coding sequence is TGCAGTGCTAGGAACAGGAGCTCCTACGAGCAGTACTTC. Protein sequence: CSARNRSSYEQYF.

This clonotype came up many times. The chain is built from TRBV18 and TRBJ2-5, with D unresolved. The V gene lost 3 bases and the J gene lost 5 bases, with 7 bases spanning the gap. CDR3 length: 12 residues. Germline V gene lookup returns CDR1 KGHSH and CDR2 LQKENI. CDR3 in amino acids: CASSPFSETQYF. The CDR3, as DNA: TGTGCCAGCTCACCGTTCTCGGAGACCCAGTACTTC.

This clonotype was seen repeatedly, ten times or more. The genes are TRBV20-1 and TRBJ1-1; no clear D. Germline loops: CDR1 DFQATT, CDR2 SNEGSKA (reference sequence). The CDR3 loop spans 12 amino acids. V dropped 6 bases and J dropped 5 bases, with 13 bases sitting between them. The CDR3 here is CSARRRVTEAFF. The CDR3 DNA reads as TGCAGTGCGCGGAGGAGGGTAACTGAAGCTTTCTTT.

In this sample, this clonotype turned up many times. The genes are TRBV24-1 and TRBJ2-1; 9 bases map to TRBD2. Trimming took 4 bases from V and 8 from J; bases not matched to a gene: 17. Germline assignment: CDR1 KGHDR and CDR2 SFDVKD. The CDR3 extends over 18 amino acids. CDR3 nucleotides: TGTGCCACCAGTGACCCCGGGGCTTACGCGGGAGGGAGAGATGAGCAGTTCTTC. It yields the protein CATSDPGAYAGGRDEQFF.

The sample holds a few counts of this clonotype. A much larger clone sits a single nucleotide away, making a read error possible. The rearrangement links TRBV2 to TRBJ1-6; D may be TRBD1 (5 bases). The germline V and J ends were trimmed by 7 bases and 1 base, with 14 bases remaining between them. The CDR3 runs 16 residues. Germline assignment: CDR1 SNHLY and CDR2 FYNNEI. The CDR3 spells CASTWKGTSYNSPLHF. The CDR3 DNA reads TGTGCCAGCACTTGGAAAGGGACGTCCTATAATTCACCCCTCCACTTT.

This clonotype came up many times. The chain is built from TRBV6-6 and TRBJ1-2, with D possibly TRBD1 on 5 matching bases. V was shortened by 6 bases and J by 5 bases, with 13 bases between the two germline ends. The CDR3 sequence is 13 residues long. Germline CDR1 and CDR2: MNHNY and SVGAGI (reference sequence). The CDR3 is CASSPTVSYGYTF. CDR3 in DNA: TGTGCCAGCAGCCCGACAGTTTCTTATGGCTACACCTTC.

This clonotype has a count of ten or more. This chain uses TRBV20-1 with TRBJ1-2; TRBD1 aligns across 8 bases. Germline CDR1 DFQATT, CDR2 SNEGSKA (reference sequence). The CDR3 sequence is 12 residues long. Losses at the gene ends were 5 bases for V and 9 bases for J; bases not matched to a gene: 8. The chain's CDR3 is CSAAPGQASYTF. The CDR3 bases are TGCAGTGCTGCGCCGGGACAGGCTAGCTACACCTTC.

Many counts were recorded for this clonotype. The chain carries TRBV15 and TRBJ2-1; D might be TRBD1 or TRBD2, each matching 5 bases. This CDR3 contains 15 residues. V was trimmed by 3 bases and J by 2 bases, leaving 11 bases between them. Germline-derived CDR1 and CDR2 are LNHNV and YYDKDF (reference sequence). The CDR3 nucleotides read TGTGCCACCAGCAGCTCTGAGGGACCCTACAATGAGCAGTTCTTC. It yields the protein CATSSSEGPYNEQFF.

This clonotype showed up many times. The genes are TRBV7-9 and TRBJ2-7, with a weak D call TRBD1 (5 bases). Germline V gene sequence: CDR1 SEHNR, CDR2 FQNEAQ (reference sequence). The CDR3 sequence is 16 residues long. Trimming pared 4 bases from V and 2 bases from J, leaving 18 bases between. DNA for the CDR3: TGTGCCAGCAGCTCCTCAGGGTGGGCTAGAACCTACGAGCAGTACTTC. Protein product: CASSSSGWARTYEQYF.

This clonotype was counted many times. The chain recombines TRBV6-2 or TRBV6-3 with TRBJ2-1; 11 bases agree with TRBD2. This CDR3 has 14 amino acids. CDR1 is MNHEY and CDR2 is SVGEGT in the germline V gene. V dropped 6 bases and J dropped 8; count of bases not matched to a gene: 6. As DNA, the CDR3 is TGTGCCAGCAGCCTACTAGCGGGAGCCTATGAGCAGTTCTTC. Translation gives CASSLLAGAYEQFF.

The V call is TRBV11-3, the J call TRBJ2-1, with D possibly matching TRBD2 (6 bases). Germline V gene sequence: CDR1 SGHNT, CDR2 YENEEA. Trimming shortened V by 1 base and J by 3 bases, and 13 bases separated the two germline ends. The CDR3 is 16 residues long. CDR3 nucleotides: TGTGCCAGCAGCTTAGGGGCGGGGCGACACTACAATGAGCAGTTCTTC. This translates into CASSLGAGRHYNEQFF.

In this sample, this clonotype turned up many times. This chain links TRBV7-2 with TRBJ2-1; D remains ambiguous. Between the trimmed V and J ends, which lost 0 bases and 4 bases, there was a span of 16 bases. This CDR3 is 17 amino acids long. Germline assignment: CDR1 SGHTA and CDR2 FQGNSA. In DNA form, the CDR3 reads TGTGCCAGCAGCTTAGCGCGTTTGGGGAAAGTATACAATGAGCAGTTCTTC. Translation: CASSLARLGKVYNEQFF. The entire variable domain, with the rest obtained from reference TRBV7-2 and TRBJ2-1, is as follows: GAGVSQSPSNKVTEKGKDVELRCDPISGHTALYWYRQSLGQGLEFLIYFQGNSAPDKSGLPSDRFSAERTGGSVSTLTIQRTQQEDSAVYLCASSLARLGKVYNEQFFGPGTRLTVL.

This clonotype appeared many times. The chain combines TRBV20-1 with TRBJ2-3; 9 positions agree with TRBD2. Germline V lookup: CDR1 DFQATT, CDR2 SNEGSKA (reference sequence). This CDR3 has 16 residues. V lost 0 bases and J lost 2; bases outside the gene matches: 6. The CDR3 loop reads CSARELTSGFTDTQYF. As DNA, the CDR3 is TGCAGTGCTAGAGAGCTGACTAGCGGCTTCACAGATACGCAGTATTTT.

This clonotype was seen ten or more times. The V call is TRBV6-5, the J call TRBJ2-3; 13 bases fit TRBD2. CDR3 length: 18 amino acids. J was trimmed by 1 base and V by 5 bases; bases with no gene match: 9. Germline CDR1 reads MNHEY; CDR2 reads SVGAGI. CDR3: CASSTPGLAGTRTDTQYF. CDR3 DNA: TGTGCCAGCAGTACCCCGGGACTAGCGGGGACCCGCACAGATACGCAGTATTTT.

This clonotype was seen many times. The rearrangement joins TRBV5-1 to TRBJ2-3; no definite D call. Germline values: CDR1 SGHRS, CDR2 YFSETQ. The V end was cut by 0 bases, the J end by 7 bases, with 6 bases between. The CDR3 runs to 12 residues. The CDR3 region has the DNA TGCGCCAGCAGCTTGGCCGGAAATACGCAGTATTTT. This codes for CASSLAGNTQYF.

Points on this clonotype: A much larger clone lies a single base off, so this may be a read error. This chain joins TRBV10-3 and TRBJ1-1, with no clear D. Germline V gene lookup returns CDR1 ENHRY and CDR2 SYGVKD. Trimming stripped 7 bases from V and 3 bases from J, with 12 bases between. The CDR3 is 13 residues long. CDR3 coding DNA: TGTGCCATCATGGTGGACTTGGACACTGAAGCTTTCTTT. It yields the protein CAIMVDLDTEAFF.

The sample holds a few counts of this clonotype. This chain connects TRBV7-6 to TRBJ2-3, with TRBD2 as a possible D gene (5 bases). This CDR3 contains 18 residues. With 1 base removed from V and 0 bases from J, the gap between germline ends came to 17 bases. Per germline, CDR1 SGHVS and CDR2 FNYEAQ. CDR3 DNA: TGTGCCAGCAGCTTAGAGTGGACTGTCCCCTTTAGCACAGATACGCAGTATTTT. This sequence encodes CASSLEWTVPFSTDTQYF.

This clonotype occurred many times. CDR3 in DNA: TGCGCCAGCAGCCAAGACGCAGAGGGCTACGAGCAGTACTTC. Translating gives CASSQDAEGYEQYF. The gene calls are TRBV4-3 and TRBJ2-7; tentatively, D is TRBD2 (5 bases). Germline loops: CDR1 LGHNA, CDR2 YSLEER. The CDR3 length is 14 residues. V was clipped by 0 bases and J by 3 bases, with 9 bases between them.